A selection of T cell receptor beta chains follows, all from one sample in a study of blood T cells in healthy people across ages. MiXCR was run by TCRdb on the 5' RACE reads, yielding one entry per CDR3 protein. The sample holds fewer than 650,000 distinct CDR3 sequences, about a quarter seen once. The same sample was also used in a study of T cells of mothers and their children.

The material sequenced was blood. Receptors were obtained from a boy younger than 10 in good health. The CDR3 runs from the conserved cysteine through the conserved F or W. The order of the fields is CDR3 DNA, CDR3 protein, D gene, J gene, V gene, clone size. The D gene is left open where the match is weak. Some rows mark clone size as missing; the rest say once, few, many or name a class of expanded clone.

CDR3 DNA: TGTGCCAGCAGTGTCGATTGGAGCACAGATACGCAGTATTTT
CDR3 protein: CASSVDWSTDTQYF
D gene: -
J gene: TRBJ2-3
V gene: TRBV2
clone size: few

CDR3 DNA: TGCAGCGTTACCCGACCGAGCGGGGAGCTGTTTTTT
CDR3 protein: CSVTRPSGELFF
D gene: -
J gene: TRBJ2-2
V gene: TRBV29-1
clone size: few

CDR3 DNA: TGCGCCAGCAGGGAGGGACAGGGGGAGCACACCGGGGAGCTGTTTTTT
CDR3 protein: CASREGQGEHTGELFF
D gene: TRBD1
J gene: TRBJ2-2
V gene: TRBV5-1
clone size: few

CDR3 DNA: TGCAGTGTTACTAGGACCTCTGGAAACACCATATATTTT
CDR3 protein: CSVTRTSGNTIYF
D gene: -
J gene: TRBJ1-3
V gene: TRBV20-1
clone size: few

CDR3 DNA: TGTGCCATCAGTGAGGGGGTTTCCTACAATGAGCAGTTCTTC
CDR3 protein: CAISEGVSYNEQFF
D gene: -
J gene: TRBJ2-1
V gene: TRBV10-3
clone size: -

CDR3 DNA: TGCGCCAGCAGCCCCGGACAGGTTGGCAATGAGCAGTTCTTC
CDR3 protein: CASSPGQVGNEQFF
D gene: TRBD1
J gene: TRBJ2-1
V gene: TRBV4-1
clone size: -

CDR3 DNA: TGTGCCATCAGACGGGGCGCGTACTCTGGGGCCAACGTCCTGACTTTC
CDR3 protein: CAIRRGAYSGANVLTF
D gene: -
J gene: TRBJ2-6
V gene: TRBV10-3
clone size: -

CDR3 DNA: TGCGCCAGCAGCCCCCCCGGGGGCACAGATACGCAGTATTTT
CDR3 protein: CASSPPGGTDTQYF
D gene: -
J gene: TRBJ2-3
V gene: TRBV5-1
clone size: few

CDR3 DNA: TGCAGCGTTGCCCCACCGACGAGCGGAGCAGGGGATACGCAGTATTTT
CDR3 protein: CSVAPPTSGAGDTQYF
D gene: -
J gene: TRBJ2-3
V gene: TRBV29-1
clone size: few

CDR3 DNA: TGTGCCAGCAGCTTAGAGACGTCGCCCCTCAGCTCCTACAATGAGCAGTTCTTC
CDR3 protein: CASSLETSPLSSYNEQFF
D gene: -
J gene: TRBJ2-1
V gene: TRBV13
clone size: -

CDR3 DNA: TGTGCCAGCAGCTTCCGGGGCCTTTATTGGGGGGCCAACGTCCTGACTTTC
CDR3 protein: CASSFRGLYWGANVLTF
D gene: -
J gene: TRBJ2-6
V gene: TRBV11-1
clone size: few

CDR3 DNA: TGCAGTGCTAGAGAATCCAGGGGGCACGGGGAGCTGTTTTTT
CDR3 protein: CSARESRGHGELFF
D gene: TRBD1
J gene: TRBJ2-2
V gene: TRBV20-1
clone size: -

CDR3 DNA: TGTGCCAGCAGCTTGAACAGGGGTGGGCAGCCCCAGCATTTT
CDR3 protein: CASSLNRGGQPQHF
D gene: TRBD1
J gene: TRBJ1-5
V gene: TRBV7-2
clone size: -

CDR3 DNA: TGTGCCAGCAGTTCGGGGACAACGCCTGCAGGATATAACACTGAAGCTTTCTTT
CDR3 protein: CASSSGTTPAGYNTEAFF
D gene: -
J gene: TRBJ1-1
V gene: TRBV6-5
clone size: -

CDR3 DNA: TGCGCCAGCAGCCTCGGGGGCAGGGCCTATGGCTACACCTTC
CDR3 protein: CASSLGGRAYGYTF
D gene: -
J gene: TRBJ1-2
V gene: TRBV5-1
clone size: few

CDR3 DNA: TGTGCTAGCAGCCAGGGACAGGGGAAATACGAGCAGTACTTC
CDR3 protein: CASSQGQGKYEQYF
D gene: TRBD1
J gene: TRBJ2-7
V gene: TRBV7-7
clone size: few

CDR3 DNA: TGTGCCAGCAGCCAATGGGGTCGGCGAGAGGAGACCCAGTACTTC
CDR3 protein: CASSQWGRREETQYF
D gene: -
J gene: TRBJ2-5
V gene: TRBV5-5
clone size: few

CDR3 DNA: TGTGCCAGCAGTGATTGGGGCTCCTACGAGCAGTACTTC
CDR3 protein: CASSDWGSYEQYF
D gene: -
J gene: TRBJ2-7
V gene: TRBV6-1
clone size: -

CDR3 DNA: TGTGCCAGCAGCCCGACAGGGGGCAGTGACTACACCTTC
CDR3 protein: CASSPTGGSDYTF
D gene: TRBD1
J gene: TRBJ1-2
V gene: TRBV25-1
clone size: few

CDR3 DNA: TGCGCCAGCAACAGCGGGAACACCGGGGAGCTGTTTTTT
CDR3 protein: CASNSGNTGELFF
D gene: -
J gene: TRBJ2-2
V gene: TRBV10-2
clone size: few

CDR3 DNA: TGCAGTGCTAGAGTGGCCGCTAGCGAGCAGTTCTTC
CDR3 protein: CSARVAASEQFF
D gene: -
J gene: TRBJ2-1
V gene: TRBV20-1
clone size: -

CDR3 DNA: TGTGCCAGCAGTAGGCCGGGACTCCTCACAGATACGCAGTATTTT
CDR3 protein: CASSRPGLLTDTQYF
D gene: -
J gene: TRBJ2-3
V gene: TRBV25-1
clone size: -

CDR3 DNA: TGCGCCAGCAGCTTGGGTGGGTCTAGCATGGATACGCAGTATTTT
CDR3 protein: CASSLGGSSMDTQYF
D gene: -
J gene: TRBJ2-3
V gene: TRBV5-1
clone size: -

CDR3 DNA: TGTGCCAGCAGTTGGGTTCCGAGGGAGTACAATGAGCAGTTCTTC
CDR3 protein: CASSWVPREYNEQFF
D gene: -
J gene: TRBJ2-1
V gene: TRBV7-2
clone size: -

CDR3 DNA: TGCAGTGCTAGAGGTCGGGCTAGCGGGGGTCAAGAGACCCAGTACTTC
CDR3 protein: CSARGRASGGQETQYF
D gene: TRBD2
J gene: TRBJ2-5
V gene: TRBV20-1
clone size: many

CDR3 DNA: TGTGCCAGCAGTTTAGCGGGAGGTATAGATACGCAGTATTTT
CDR3 protein: CASSLAGGIDTQYF
D gene: -
J gene: TRBJ2-3
V gene: TRBV12-3/TRBV12-4
clone size: -

CDR3 DNA: TGTGCCAGCAGCGTAAATCCCCTTTCCGGGACAGGGGGCGCAGATACGCAGTATTTT
CDR3 protein: CASSVNPLSGTGGADTQYF
D gene: TRBD1
J gene: TRBJ2-3
V gene: TRBV9
clone size: -

CDR3 DNA: TGTGCCAGCAGTTTTAGCAGACGACCTAACTATGGCTACACCTTC
CDR3 protein: CASSFSRRPNYGYTF
D gene: -
J gene: TRBJ1-2
V gene: TRBV12-3/TRBV12-4
clone size: -

CDR3 DNA: TGTGCCAGCAGTGACCATCTTTCACAGCGCCCCAAAAACATTCAGTACTTC
CDR3 protein: CASSDHLSQRPKNIQYF
D gene: -
J gene: TRBJ2-4
V gene: TRBV6-2/TRBV6-3
clone size: few

CDR3 DNA: TGTGCCAGCAGTTTTCCAGGGGGACGCGATGAGCAGTTCTTC
CDR3 protein: CASSFPGGRDEQFF
D gene: TRBD1
J gene: TRBJ2-1
V gene: TRBV27
clone size: -

CDR3 DNA: TGTGCCAGCAGTTTAACCCAGAACGAAAAACTGTTTTTT
CDR3 protein: CASSLTQNEKLFF
D gene: -
J gene: TRBJ1-4
V gene: TRBV12-3/TRBV12-4
clone size: many

CDR3 DNA: TGTGCCAGCAGTCCCGGACAGGACCAAGAGACCCAGTACTTC
CDR3 protein: CASSPGQDQETQYF
D gene: TRBD1
J gene: TRBJ2-5
V gene: TRBV28
clone size: many

CDR3 DNA: TGCGCCAGCAGCCCCCAGGGGGACTATTCACCCCTCCACTTT
CDR3 protein: CASSPQGDYSPLHF
D gene: TRBD1
J gene: TRBJ1-6
V gene: TRBV5-1
clone size: -

CDR3 DNA: TGTGCCAGCAGCTCGGGAGGGTGGAGCTCCTACAATGAGCAGTTCTTC
CDR3 protein: CASSSGGWSSYNEQFF
D gene: TRBD2
J gene: TRBJ2-1
V gene: TRBV7-2
clone size: -

CDR3 DNA: TGTGCCAGCAGCTTGTACGGGACCGGATTCGCAGATACGCAGTATTTT
CDR3 protein: CASSLYGTGFADTQYF
D gene: -
J gene: TRBJ2-3
V gene: TRBV7-2
clone size: few

CDR3 DNA: TGCGCCAGCAGCCAAGCGGACAGAAGCTCTGGAAACACCATATATTTT
CDR3 protein: CASSQADRSSGNTIYF
D gene: -
J gene: TRBJ1-3
V gene: TRBV4-3
clone size: -

CDR3 DNA: TGTGCCAGCAGCTCCCAGACAGGGAAAACTGAAGCTTTCTTT
CDR3 protein: CASSSQTGKTEAFF
D gene: TRBD1
J gene: TRBJ1-1
V gene: TRBV7-2
clone size: -

CDR3 DNA: TGTGCCAGCAGGTCCGGGACAGGGGGCCTTAACTATGGCTACACCTTC
CDR3 protein: CASRSGTGGLNYGYTF
D gene: TRBD1
J gene: TRBJ1-2
V gene: TRBV12-3/TRBV12-4
clone size: few

CDR3 DNA: TGTGCCAGCAGCTCTCATGGACTCCTGGAAGAGACCCAGTACTTC
CDR3 protein: CASSSHGLLEETQYF
D gene: -
J gene: TRBJ2-5
V gene: TRBV7-9
clone size: few

CDR3 DNA: TGTGCCAGCAGTCGGAGGGAGGACTATGGCTACACCTTC
CDR3 protein: CASSRREDYGYTF
D gene: -
J gene: TRBJ1-2
V gene: TRBV12-3/TRBV12-4
clone size: few

CDR3 DNA: TGTGCCAGCAGCGTAGGGGACAGGGATGAGCAGTTCTTC
CDR3 protein: CASSVGDRDEQFF
D gene: TRBD1
J gene: TRBJ2-1
V gene: TRBV9
clone size: once

CDR3 DNA: TGTGCCAGCGCGACAGGACAAGAGACCCAGTACTTC
CDR3 protein: CASATGQETQYF
D gene: -
J gene: TRBJ2-5
V gene: TRBV2
clone size: few

CDR3 DNA: TGTGCCAGCAGTTTACAGCGGGAGACCTACGAGCAGTACTTC
CDR3 protein: CASSLQRETYEQYF
D gene: TRBD2
J gene: TRBJ2-7
V gene: TRBV12-3/TRBV12-4
clone size: -